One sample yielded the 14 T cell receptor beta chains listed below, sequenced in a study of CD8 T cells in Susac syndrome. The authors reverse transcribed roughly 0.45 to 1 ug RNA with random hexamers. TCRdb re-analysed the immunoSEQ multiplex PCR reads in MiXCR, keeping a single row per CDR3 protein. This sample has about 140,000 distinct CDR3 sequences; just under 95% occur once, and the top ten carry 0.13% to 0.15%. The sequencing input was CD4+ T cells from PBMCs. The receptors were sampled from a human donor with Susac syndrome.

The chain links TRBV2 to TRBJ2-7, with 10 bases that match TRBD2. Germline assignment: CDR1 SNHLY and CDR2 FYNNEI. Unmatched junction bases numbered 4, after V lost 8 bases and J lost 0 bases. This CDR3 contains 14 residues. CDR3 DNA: TGTGCCAGCCAGACTAGCGGGCACTCCTACGAGCAGTACTTC. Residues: CASQTSGHSYEQYF.

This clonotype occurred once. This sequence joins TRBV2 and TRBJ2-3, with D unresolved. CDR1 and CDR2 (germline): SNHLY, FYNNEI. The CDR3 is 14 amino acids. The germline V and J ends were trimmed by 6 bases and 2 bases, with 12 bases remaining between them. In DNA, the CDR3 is TGTGCCAGCAGGATGGGCGGAGCCACAGATACGCAGTATTTT. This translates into CASRMGGATDTQYF.

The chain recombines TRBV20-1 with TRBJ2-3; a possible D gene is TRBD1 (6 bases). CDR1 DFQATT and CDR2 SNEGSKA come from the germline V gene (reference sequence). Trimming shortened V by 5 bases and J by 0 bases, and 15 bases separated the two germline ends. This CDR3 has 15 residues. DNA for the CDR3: TGCAGTGCTGGGGGCCTTGCAGGGAGCACAGATACGCAGTATTTT. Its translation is CSAGGLAGSTDTQYF.

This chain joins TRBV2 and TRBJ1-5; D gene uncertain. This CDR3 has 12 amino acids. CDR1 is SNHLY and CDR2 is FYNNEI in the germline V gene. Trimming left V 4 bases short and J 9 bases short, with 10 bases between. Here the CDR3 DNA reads TGTGCCAGCAGTGTAACTAGAGGGCCCCAGCATTTT. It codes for CASSVTRGPQHF.

CDR3 in DNA: TGCAGTGCTGCCGGACAGGGGGCAATCTACGAGCAGTACTTC. Translation: CSAAGQGAIYEQYF. The chain uses TRBV20-1 and TRBJ2-7, with 11 bases fitting TRBD1. V lost 5 bases to trimming and J lost 3 bases; unmatched junction nucleotides: 6. CDR3 length: 14 amino acids. Germline V gives CDR1 DFQATT, CDR2 SNEGSKA (reference sequence).

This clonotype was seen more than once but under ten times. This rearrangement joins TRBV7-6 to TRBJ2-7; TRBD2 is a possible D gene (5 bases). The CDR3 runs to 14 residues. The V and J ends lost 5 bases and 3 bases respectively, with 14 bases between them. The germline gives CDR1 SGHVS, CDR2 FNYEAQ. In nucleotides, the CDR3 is TGTGCCAGCAGCCCGAGCGGTGGGAGCTACGAGCAGTACTTC. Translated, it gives CASSPSGGSYEQYF.

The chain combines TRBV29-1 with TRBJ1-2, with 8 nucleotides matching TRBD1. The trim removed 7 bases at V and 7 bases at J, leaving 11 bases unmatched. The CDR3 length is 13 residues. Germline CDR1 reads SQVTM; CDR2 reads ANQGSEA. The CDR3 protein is CSAGAGGSSGYTF. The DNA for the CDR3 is TGCAGCGCTGGCGCAGGGGGCTCGAGTGGCTACACCTTC.

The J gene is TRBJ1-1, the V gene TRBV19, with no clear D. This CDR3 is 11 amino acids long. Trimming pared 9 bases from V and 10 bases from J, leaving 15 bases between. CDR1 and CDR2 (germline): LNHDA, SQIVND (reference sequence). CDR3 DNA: TGTGCCAGCGGTCCGGGCCTGACAGCTTTCTTT. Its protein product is CASGPGLTAFF.

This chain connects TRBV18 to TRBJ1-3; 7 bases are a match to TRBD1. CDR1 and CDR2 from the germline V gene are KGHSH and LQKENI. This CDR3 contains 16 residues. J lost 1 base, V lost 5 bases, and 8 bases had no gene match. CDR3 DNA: TGTGCCAGCTCAGCTCGACAGGGATCTTCTGGAAACACCATATATTTT. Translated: CASSARQGSSGNTIYF. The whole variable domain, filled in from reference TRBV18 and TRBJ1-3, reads NAGVMQNPRHLVRRRGQEARLRCSPMKGHSHVYWYRQLPEEGLKFMVYLQKENIIDESGMPKERFSAEFPKEGPSILRIQQVVRGDSAAYFCASSARQGSSGNTIYFGEGSWLTVV.

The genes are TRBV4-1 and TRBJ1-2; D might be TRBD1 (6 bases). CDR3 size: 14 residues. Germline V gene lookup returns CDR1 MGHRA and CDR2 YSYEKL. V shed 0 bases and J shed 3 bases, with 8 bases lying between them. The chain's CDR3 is CASSQEYRDYGYTF. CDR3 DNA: TGCGCCAGCAGCCAAGAGTACAGGGACTATGGCTACACCTTC.

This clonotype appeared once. The chain's CDR3 is CASSVSIGLKDGYTF. CDR3 DNA sequence: TGTGCCAGCAGTGTATCAATAGGGTTAAAGGACGGCTACACCTTC. This sequence joins TRBV28 and TRBJ1-2; no clear D gene. The germline gives CDR1 MDHEN, CDR2 SYDVKM. The CDR3 extends over 15 amino acids. Trimming cost V 5 bases and J 8 bases, with 21 bases left between them.

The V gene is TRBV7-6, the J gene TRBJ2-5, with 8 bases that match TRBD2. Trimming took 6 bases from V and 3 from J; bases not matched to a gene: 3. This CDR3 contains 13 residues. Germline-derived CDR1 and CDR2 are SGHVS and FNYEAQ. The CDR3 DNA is TGTGCCAGCAGAAAACTAGCGGAAGAGACCCAGTACTTC. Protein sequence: CASRKLAEETQYF.

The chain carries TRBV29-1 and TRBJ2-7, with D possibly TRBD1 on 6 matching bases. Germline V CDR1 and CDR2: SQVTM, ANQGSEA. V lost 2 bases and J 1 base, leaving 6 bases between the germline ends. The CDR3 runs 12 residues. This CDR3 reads CSVETGSYEQYF. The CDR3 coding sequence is TGCAGCGTTGAAACAGGGTCCTACGAGCAGTACTTC.

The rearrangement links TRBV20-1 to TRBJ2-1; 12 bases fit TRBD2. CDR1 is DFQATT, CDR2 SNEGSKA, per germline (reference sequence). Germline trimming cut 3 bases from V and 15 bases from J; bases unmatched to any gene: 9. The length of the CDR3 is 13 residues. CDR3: CSASGTSGSLGFF. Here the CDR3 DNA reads TGCAGTGCTAGTGGGACTAGCGGGTCTCTGGGGTTCTTC.